This record looks at one TCR beta chain sequence and its context. Its antigen is unknown. The ends were cut back, 0 bases at V and 8 bases at J, with 9 bases in the middle. CDR3 length equals 13 residues. The germline V gene encodes CDR1 SGHRS and CDR2 YFSETQ. These data are taken from a study of shared clonotypes between healthy human individuals. The overall study: CD4 naive and CD4 memory each took three plates per donor, while CD8 naive took two and CD8 memory one. Study outcomes and limitations: Although depth was large, rarefaction showed that sequencing of the sorted subsets was incomplete. Across four donors, naive CD4 shared roughly 5.2%, naive CD8 under 4%, memory CD4 2% to 2.5%, memory CD8 over 0.3%.

The data were produced by immunoSEQ multiplex PCR, yet TCRdb's version contains in-frame clones alone and is incomplete. This sample carries around 2,000,000 clones, around 96% of them seen once, and the ten largest clones take roughly 1%. Naive-designated CD8 cells lacked CD45RO, were positively enriched for CCR7, and omitted terminally differentiated effector memory CD45RA+ cells. The study enrolled healthy HIV-negative adults without recent acute infections or vaccinations as donors. The V and J genes are TRBV5-1 and TRBJ2-1; no clear D gene. The receptor comes from a man between 18 and 35 years old in good health. Material: naive CD8+ T cells sorted from blood. The CDR3 sequence: CASSLGLADEQFF. In nucleotides, the CDR3 is TGCGCCAGCAGCTTGGGGTTAGCTGATGAGCAGTTCTTC.